This TCR beta chain was sequenced for a study of Ad26.COV2.S vaccination and SARS-CoV-2 variants. Study details: The donor participated in the COV1001 trial, in its Ad26.COV2.S arm.

Study results and limitations: From the TCR breadth and depth analyses, total T cell responses may have been underestimated.

Concerning this clone: The target antigen is unknown.

Indicated treatment: roughly 19 received Ad26.COV2.S at low or high dose, single or two shots; about 5 received placebo; per-sample allocation not given. The study sampled participants on day 63 after the first vaccine or placebo injection. TCRdb's table, derived via immunoSEQ multiplex PCR, lists solely in-frame clones and lacks some. The sample lists 400,000 to 500,000 clones, roughly 90% occurring once. With 2 bases removed from V and 0 bases from J, the gap between germline ends came to 9 bases. This CDR3 contains 15 residues. Germline loops: CDR1 MNHEY, CDR2 SVGAGI. The gene calls are TRBV6-5 and TRBJ2-3, with D unresolved. The sequence was collected from a person aged 18 to 65 who received the Ad26.COV2.S COVID-19 vaccine or a placebo. The material sequenced was peripheral blood, taken in a trial of Ad26.COV2.S vaccine versus placebo. The CDR3 bases are TGTGCCAGCAGTTACGATTGGGGTAGCACAGATACGCAGTATTTT. Amino acid sequence: CASSYDWGSTDTQYF.